This paragraph reports one T cell receptor (beta chain). Per the authors' pipeline: By means of reference gene primer amplification, nucleated cell counts were estimated. The protocol was immunoSEQ multiplex PCR, while the TCRdb copy is restricted to in-frame clones and leaves out a portion. Clonal size and the V and J genes are those of that table, whereas D and trimming came from the DNA. The sample has approximately 400,000 clones, 88% seen once; the top ten hold 10% to 15%. These data come from a study of blood T cell repertoires in COVID-19. Study overall: The samples span acute and convalescent COVID-19 from the United States, Italy and Spain.

Those enrolled in Seattle joined during active infection and were followed longitudinally afterward. The CDR3 covers 14 residues. CDR1 is LNHDA and CDR2 is SQIVND in the germline V gene (reference sequence). Unmatched junction bases numbered 4, after V lost 3 bases and J lost 3 bases. Sequenced input: peripheral blood. The sequence was collected from a woman aged 50 to 65 with COVID-19, enrolled during active disease. The V call is TRBV19, the J call TRBJ1-1; TRBD1 aligns across 7 bases. CDR3 residues: CASSMQGEDTEAFF. The CDR3 nucleotides are TGTGCCAGTAGTATGCAGGGGGAGGACACTGAAGCTTTCTTT.